The 20 T cell receptor beta chains below were found in one sample sequenced in a study of blood T cell repertoires in COVID-19. TCRdb's copy holds only in-frame clones and misses some; the assay was immunoSEQ multiplex PCR. The sample lists approximately 330,000 clones, 80% to 90% occurring once. Specimen: peripheral blood. These receptors were collected from a man aged 25-40 years with COVID-19, enrolled during active disease.

The chain's CDR3 is CAWASGSETQYF. In DNA, the CDR3 is TGTGCCTGGGCTAGCGGGAGTGAGACCCAGTACTTC. The genes are TRBV30 and TRBJ2-5; 10 nucleotides match TRBD2. The germline V gene encodes CDR1 GTSNPN and CDR2 SVGIG (reference sequence). V shed 5 bases and J 5 bases; nucleotides not matched to a gene: 2. The CDR3 runs 12 residues.

The chain recombines TRBV19 with TRBJ2-7; D may be TRBD2 (5 bases). The CDR3 runs 14 residues. V lost 9 bases and J lost 2, with 17 bases in between. Germline values: CDR1 LNHDA, CDR2 SQIVND (reference sequence). The chain's CDR3 is CASSDWKRTYEQYF. As DNA, the CDR3 is TGTGCCAGCTCGGACTGGAAAAGAACCTACGAGCAGTACTTC.

The chain combines TRBV6-5 with TRBJ2-7, with 11 bases lining up with TRBD1. The CDR3 loop spans 15 amino acids. The ends lost 6 bases at V and 2 bases at J; junction bases unmatched: 6. Looked up from germline, CDR1 is MNHEY and CDR2 is SVGAGI. The CDR3 is CASSRRTGGTYEQYF. The CDR3 bases are TGTGCCAGCAGCCGCCGGACAGGGGGCACCTACGAGCAGTACTTC.

The chain employs TRBV7-3 and TRBJ2-6, with TRBD2 as a possible D gene (7 bases). Germline lookup yields CDR1 SGHTA and CDR2 FQGTGA. The CDR3 runs to 19 residues. V was pared by 5 bases and J by 0 bases, with 20 bases between. The CDR3 here is CASSQYGGPSLSGANVLTF. CDR3 bases: TGTGCCAGCAGCCAATACGGGGGGCCGTCCCTCTCTGGGGCCAACGTCCTGACTTTC.

The chain combines TRBV2 with TRBJ1-1, with TRBD1 matching over 8 bases. This CDR3 spans 14 amino acids. Trimming took 5 bases from V and 12 from J; bases not matched to a gene: 14. In germline, CDR1 is SNHLY, CDR2 FYNNEI. This CDR3 reads CASSIQGALSAPFF. The CDR3 DNA follows: TGTGCCAGCAGTATTCAGGGGGCGCTTTCCGCCCCTTTCTTT.

The CDR3 DNA is TGTGCCAGCAGCCCCCCATCAGGGGATGAGCAGTTCTTC. This encodes CASSPPSGDEQFF. V is TRBV14 and J is TRBJ2-1; maybe TRBD1 (6 bases). The CDR3 is 13 residues long. With 4 bases removed from V and 8 bases from J, the gap between germline ends came to 12 bases. Germline V gene lookup returns CDR1 SGHDN and CDR2 FVKESK.

The J gene is TRBJ1-5, the V gene TRBV5-5; 7 positions match TRBD1. V gave up 2 bases and J gave up 2 bases; unmatched junction bases: 4. Germline lookup yields CDR1 SGHKS and CDR2 YYEKEE (reference sequence). The CDR3 loop spans 15 amino acids. The CDR3 spells CASSFTTGGNQPQHF. CDR3 coding DNA: TGTGCCAGCAGCTTCACCACAGGGGGCAATCAGCCCCAGCATTTT.

This chain joins TRBV7-2 and TRBJ2-7; TRBD2 matches at 7 bases. In germline, CDR1 is SGHTA, CDR2 FQGNSA. The CDR3 totals 14 residues. Unmatched junction bases numbered 4, after V lost 2 bases and J lost 3 bases. This CDR3 is CASSLPAGIYEQYF. The DNA for the CDR3 is TGTGCCAGCAGCTTACCAGCGGGGATCTACGAGCAGTACTTC. The full variable domain, rest sourced from reference TRBV7-2 and TRBJ2-7, is GAGVSQSPSNKVTEKGKDVELRCDPISGHTALYWYRQSLGQGLEFLIYFQGNSAPDKSGLPSDRFSAERTGGSVSTLTIQRTQQEDSAVYLCASSLPAGIYEQYFGPGTRLTVT.

The J gene is TRBJ2-5, the V gene TRBV6-2 or TRBV6-3; TRBD2 aligns across 10 bases. The CDR3 length is 14 residues. Germline V gives CDR1 MNHEY, CDR2 SVGEGT. V shed 4 bases, J shed 4 bases, and the junction held 3 bases outside the gene matches. The DNA of the CDR3 is TGTGCCAGCAGTTGGGGACTAGCGATAGAGACCCAGTACTTC. It codes for CASSWGLAIETQYF.

In its sample, this clone was seen once. CDR3 loop: CASSARDRGGDSNQPQHF. The CDR3 coding sequence is TGTGCCAGCAGCGCGAGGGACAGGGGTGGGGATAGCAATCAGCCCCAGCATTTT. The V gene is TRBV2, the J gene TRBJ1-5, with TRBD1 identical over 10 bases. The CDR3 is made up of 18 amino acids. Germline assignment: CDR1 SNHLY and CDR2 FYNNEI. V was clipped by 6 bases and J by 0 bases; unmatched bases: 11. Combining the CDR3 with reference TRBV2 and TRBJ1-5 gives the whole variable domain EPEVTQTPSHQVTQMGQEVILRCVPISNHLYFYWYRQILGQKVEFLVSFYNNEISEKSEIFDDQFSVERPDGSNFTLKIRSTKLEDSAMYFCASSARDRGGDSNQPQHFGDGTRLSIL.

In this sample, this clone turned up a few times. The chain couples TRBV6-4 to TRBJ2-3, with 8 positions matching TRBD2. Germline loops: CDR1 MRHNA, CDR2 SNTAGT. Unmatched junction bases numbered 9, after V lost 4 bases and J lost 3 bases. The CDR3 covers 16 residues. CDR3 sequence (DNA): TGTGCCAGCAGTGTGGGGCGAGCGGGAGAGACAGATACGCAGTATTTT. Protein: CASSVGRAGETDTQYF.

The chain links TRBV11-2 to TRBJ2-5; D remains unclear. The germline CDR1 and CDR2 sequences are SGHAT and FQNNGV. This CDR3 has 12 residues. V lost 3 bases, J lost 4 bases, and 6 bases lay in between. CDR3 protein: CASSLSLETQYF. The CDR3, as DNA: TGTGCCAGCAGCTTGAGCCTAGAGACCCAGTACTTC. The full variable domain, with the rest looked up from reference TRBV11-2 and TRBJ2-5, is EAGVAQSPRYKIIEKRQSVAFWCNPISGHATLYWYQQILGQGPKLLIQFQNNGVVDDSQLPKDRFSAERLKGVDSTLKIQPAKLEDSAVYLCASSLSLETQYFGPGTRLLVL.

The rearrangement uses TRBV7-3 and TRBJ2-1; a weak D match, TRBD1 (5 bases). Germline loops: CDR1 SGHTA, CDR2 FQGTGA. This CDR3 region has 15 residues. The ends were cut back, 0 bases at V and 1 base at J, with 7 bases in the middle. CDR3 coding DNA: TGTGCCAGCAGCTTAACAGGGGTTTCCTACAATGAGCAGTTCTTC. It encodes CASSLTGVSYNEQFF.

The chain combines TRBV19 with TRBJ2-5; a possible D gene is TRBD2 (5 bases). V lost 1 base, J lost 5 bases, and 8 bases lay in between. The CDR3 covers 13 residues. Germline CDR1 is LNHDA and CDR2 is SQIVND (reference sequence). The CDR3 coding sequence is TGTGCCAGTAGTATAGCAACGGGGGAGACCCAGTACTTC. Encoded protein: CASSIATGETQYF.

This clone has just one count. This sequence joins TRBV9 and TRBJ1-4; 8 bases align to TRBD1. The CDR3 contains 15 residues. The trim removed 0 bases at V and 14 bases at J, leaving 12 bases unmatched. Germline lookup yields CDR1 SGDLS and CDR2 YYNGEE. The CDR3 DNA follows: TGTGCCAGCAGCGTAGAGGACAGGGTCAACGAGCGGCTGTTTTTT. Protein sequence: CASSVEDRVNERLFF.

The rearrangement uses TRBV4-2 and TRBJ2-5, with 13 positions matching TRBD2. V shed 1 base, J shed 5 bases, and the junction held 4 bases outside the gene matches. Per the germline V gene, CDR1 is LGHNA and CDR2 is YNFKEQ. This CDR3 is built from 16 residues. As DNA, the CDR3 is TGTGCCAGCAGCCAAGGGACTAGCGGGGGTCTGGAGACCCAGTACTTC. This encodes CASSQGTSGGLETQYF.

This clone was observed once. The chain joins TRBV27 to TRBJ2-3; D is perhaps TRBD1 (5 bases). Germline V gene sequence: CDR1 MNHEY, CDR2 SMNVEV (reference sequence). The CDR3 has 12 residues. V was shortened by 3 bases and J by 5 bases, with 6 bases between the two germline ends. The CDR3 DNA reads TGTGCCAGCAGTTTGGGGCGAGATACGCAGTATTTT. Translation gives CASSLGRDTQYF.

J is TRBJ1-2 and V is TRBV19; 9 nucleotides agree with TRBD1. This CDR3 has 14 amino acids. V dropped 3 bases and J dropped 2; count of bases not matched to a gene: 1. Germline CDR1 is LNHDA and CDR2 is SQIVND (reference sequence). The CDR3 sequence: CASSIGQGNYGYTF. CDR3 nucleotide sequence: TGTGCCAGTAGTATTGGACAGGGGAACTATGGCTACACCTTC.

This chain links TRBV19 with TRBJ1-1; 12 bases are a match to TRBD1. The CDR3 consists of 15 residues. The germline V gene encodes CDR1 LNHDA and CDR2 SQIVND (reference sequence). J lost 5 bases, V lost 5 bases, and 6 bases had no gene match. CDR3 coding DNA: TGTGCCAGTAGTTTCGGGACAGGGGGCTTGACTGAAGCTTTCTTT. It specifies CASSFGTGGLTEAFF. The full variable domain, completed using reference TRBV19 and TRBJ1-1, is DGGITQSPKYLFRKEGQNVTLSCEQNLNHDAMYWYRQDPGQGLRLIYYSQIVNDFQKGDIAEGYSVSREKKESFPLTVTSAQKNPTAFYLCASSFGTGGLTEAFFGQGTRLTVV.

This clone has a handful of counts. This chain links TRBV6-4 with TRBJ2-5, with a weak D call TRBD1 (5 bases). The CDR3 sequence is 16 residues long. Germline V gives CDR1 MRHNA, CDR2 SNTAGT. The V gene lost 6 bases and the J gene lost 2 bases, with 19 bases spanning the gap. CDR3 in amino acids: CASRPKRTNLQETQYF. DNA for the CDR3: TGTGCCAGCAGGCCTAAAAGGACAAATCTACAAGAGACCCAGTACTTC.